These 6 T cell receptor beta chains originate from one sample sequenced in a study of blood T cell repertoires in COVID-19. Data came from immunoSEQ multiplex PCR; TCRdb stores just in-frame clones and leaves some out. The sample has approximately 230,000 clones, just over 85% seen once. Sequencing input: PBMCs or T cells enriched from blood (not recorded which). These receptors came from a woman between 50 and 59 years old with acute COVID-19.

The CDR3 protein is CASSQGRQLNNSPLHF. The DNA for the CDR3 is TGCGCCAGCAGCCAAGGGCGACAGTTGAATAATTCACCCCTCCACTTT. The V call is TRBV4-3, the J call TRBJ1-6, with D possibly matching TRBD1 (5 bases). From germline, CDR1 is LGHNA and CDR2 YSLEER. The CDR3 loop spans 16 amino acids. V was clipped by 1 base and J by 5 bases, with 12 bases between them.

The chain is built from TRBV7-9 and TRBJ2-5, with D tentatively TRBD2 (6 bases). Germline V CDR1 and CDR2: SEHNR, FQNEAQ (reference sequence). The CDR3 sequence is 16 residues long. The germline V and J ends were trimmed by 1 base and 3 bases, with 15 bases remaining between them. The CDR3 reads CASSLGFGGREETQYF. DNA of the CDR3: TGTGCCAGCAGCTTAGGGTTCGGGGGACGGGAAGAGACCCAGTACTTC.

The chain carries TRBV27 and TRBJ2-7, with 7 nucleotides matching TRBD2. CDR1 MNHEY and CDR2 SMNVEV come from the germline V gene (reference sequence). The CDR3 runs 14 residues. The V segment lost 5 bases and the J segment 7 bases; nucleotides outside the gene matches: 11. This CDR3 reads CASSLGLPGGEQYF. The CDR3 DNA reads as TGTGCCAGCAGTCTGGGACTACCCGGAGGGGAGCAGTACTTC.

The genes are TRBV28 and TRBJ1-5; maybe TRBD1 (5 bases). The CDR3 has 15 amino acids. Trimming removed 3 bases at V and 2 bases at J, with 11 bases between. The germline V gene has CDR1 MDHEN and CDR2 SYDVKM. CDR3 nucleotide sequence: TGTGCCAGCAGTTTTGGCAGGGCTGGCAATCAGCCCCAGCATTTT. This sequence encodes CASSFGRAGNQPQHF.

The chain has TRBV6-2 or TRBV6-3 and TRBJ2-1; 10 bases match TRBD1. Germline lookup yields CDR1 MNHEY and CDR2 SVGEGT. V shed 2 bases, J shed 6 bases, and the junction held 1 base outside the gene matches. This CDR3 spans 14 amino acids. The CDR3 DNA reads TGTGCCAGCAGTTACAGGGACAGGGGCAATGAGCAGTTCTTC. Encoded protein: CASSYRDRGNEQFF.

The chain employs TRBV11-3 and TRBJ2-2; 9 positions match TRBD1. The CDR3 consists of 14 residues. Germline values: CDR1 SGHNT, CDR2 YENEEA. V shed 5 bases and J 5 bases; nucleotides not matched to a gene: 3. This chain's CDR3 is CASSPGTGTGELFF. Here the CDR3 DNA reads TGTGCCAGCAGCCCCGGGACAGGGACCGGGGAGCTGTTTTTT.